Below are 10 T cell receptor beta chains sequenced from a single sample in a study of blood T cell repertoires in COVID-19. Assay: immunoSEQ multiplex PCR; the TCRdb copy retains only in-frame clones and omits some. The table has approximately 170,000 clones, approximately 91% seen once. Sequenced: peripheral blood. Receptors were obtained from a man aged 25-40 years with acute or convalescent COVID-19.

V usage is TRBV30 and J usage is TRBJ2-1, with D possibly being TRBD2 (6 bases). The V gene's germline CDR1 is GTSNPN and CDR2 SVGIG (reference sequence). The V gene lost 0 bases and the J gene lost 6 bases, with 9 bases spanning the gap. This CDR3 comprises 13 residues. In nucleotides, the CDR3 is TGTGCCTGGAGTGTATTAGCGGCCAATGAGCAGTTCTTC. It codes for CAWSVLAANEQFF.

The chain joins TRBV5-1 to TRBJ2-3; 9 bases agree with TRBD2. Germline trimming cut 1 base from V and 5 bases from J; bases unmatched to any gene: 5. This CDR3 is 15 amino acids long. Per the germline V gene, CDR1 is SGHRS and CDR2 is YFSETQ. The CDR3 loop is CASSLSSGEGDTQYF. Here the CDR3 DNA reads TGCGCCAGCAGCTTGTCTAGCGGGGAAGGAGATACGCAGTATTTT.

The chain joins TRBV18 to TRBJ2-3; D is ambiguous. Trimming took off 5 bases at V and 1 base at J, with 7 bases between the two ends. The CDR3 spans 13 residues. From germline, CDR1 is KGHSH and CDR2 LQKENI. The CDR3 DNA is TGTGCCAGCTCAGGGCCCGGCACAGATACGCAGTATTTT. The encoded protein is CASSGPGTDTQYF.

The gene calls are TRBV2 and TRBJ2-3; no definite D call. V shed 2 bases and J shed 3 bases, with 9 bases lying between them. Looked up from germline, CDR1 is SNHLY and CDR2 is FYNNEI. The CDR3 sequence is 14 residues long. DNA of the CDR3: TGTGCCAGCAGTGAACTTAGCCTAACAGATACGCAGTATTTT. Encoded protein: CASSELSLTDTQYF.

V is TRBV19 and J is TRBJ1-1; D may be TRBD1 (5 bases). The CDR3 is 11 amino acids. The V gene lost 8 bases and the J gene lost 11 bases, with 15 bases spanning the gap. In germline, CDR1 is LNHDA, CDR2 SQIVND (reference sequence). The CDR3 loop is CASSGGGRAFF. The CDR3 nucleotides are TGTGCCAGTTCCGGGGGAGGGAGGGCTTTCTTT. Based on the CDR3 plus reference TRBV19 and TRBJ1-1, the full variable domain is DGGITQSPKYLFRKEGQNVTLSCEQNLNHDAMYWYRQDPGQGLRLIYYSQIVNDFQKGDIAEGYSVSREKKESFPLTVTSAQKNPTAFYLCASSGGGRAFFGQGTRLTVV.

A word on this clone: Mismatch with germline at one junction end may stem from a read error. The chain recombines TRBV12-3 or TRBV12-4 with TRBJ2-3, with 7 positions matching TRBD2. The CDR3 totals 13 residues. Here the CDR3 DNA reads TGTGCCTGCAGACTAGCCGGGGGAAATACGCAGTATTTT. This codes for CACRLAGGNTQYF.

The V call is TRBV3-1 (or the pseudogene TRBV3-2), the J call TRBJ1-2, with 7 bases aligning to TRBD1. V gave up 2 bases and J gave up 8 bases; unmatched junction bases: 14. CDR1 is LGHDT and CDR2 is YNNKEL in the germline V gene (reference sequence). This CDR3 spans 16 amino acids. The CDR3 loop is CASSQPGQALRRGYTF. The DNA for the CDR3 is TGTGCCAGCAGCCAACCCGGACAGGCTCTACGACGGGGCTACACCTTC.

V is TRBV5-1 and J is TRBJ2-1; D ambiguous. The CDR3 loop spans 13 amino acids. V was clipped by 0 bases and J by 5 bases, with 6 bases between them. Germline CDR1 SGHRS, CDR2 YFSETQ. The CDR3 sequence is CASSLDGHNEQFF. CDR3 sequence (DNA): TGCGCCAGCAGCTTGGACGGTCACAATGAGCAGTTCTTC.

CDR3 in DNA: TGTGCCAGCAGTTACAGGGCTTCTAGCAATCAGCCCCAGCATTTT. This translates into CASSYRASSNQPQHF. The genes are TRBV28 and TRBJ1-5, with D perhaps matching TRBD1 (6 bases). Trimming pared 4 bases from V and 0 bases from J, leaving 10 bases between. This CDR3 is 15 amino acids long. Per the germline V gene, CDR1 is MDHEN and CDR2 is SYDVKM.

CDR3 in amino acids: CASSPYTGGPGNEQFF. For the CDR3, the DNA is TGTGCCAGCTCGCCCTACACGGGGGGGCCGGGAAATGAGCAGTTCTTC. V gene TRBV18 combines with J gene TRBJ2-1; 8 positions agree with TRBD2. This CDR3 has 16 residues. V was clipped by 6 bases and J by 7 bases; unmatched bases: 14. Germline loops: CDR1 KGHSH, CDR2 LQKENI. The full variable domain, in which reference TRBV18 and TRBJ2-1 provide the parts outside the CDR3, is NAGVMQNPRHLVRRRGQEARLRCSPMKGHSHVYWYRQLPEEGLKFMVYLQKENIIDESGMPKERFSAEFPKEGPSILRIQQVVRGDSAAYFCASSPYTGGPGNEQFFGPGTRLTVL.